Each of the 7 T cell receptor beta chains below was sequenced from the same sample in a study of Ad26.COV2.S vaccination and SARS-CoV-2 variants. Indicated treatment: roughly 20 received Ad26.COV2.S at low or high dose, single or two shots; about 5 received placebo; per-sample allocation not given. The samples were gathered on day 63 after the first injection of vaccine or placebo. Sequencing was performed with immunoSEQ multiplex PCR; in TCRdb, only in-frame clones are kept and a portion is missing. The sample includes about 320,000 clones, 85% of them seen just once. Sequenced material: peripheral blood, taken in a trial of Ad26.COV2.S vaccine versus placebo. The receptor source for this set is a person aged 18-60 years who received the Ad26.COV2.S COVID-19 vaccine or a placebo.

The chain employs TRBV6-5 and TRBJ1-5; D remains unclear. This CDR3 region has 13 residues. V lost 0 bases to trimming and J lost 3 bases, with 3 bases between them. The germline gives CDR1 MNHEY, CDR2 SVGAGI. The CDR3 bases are TGTGCCAGCAGTTACTCATTCAATCAGCCCCAGCATTTT. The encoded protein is CASSYSFNQPQHF.

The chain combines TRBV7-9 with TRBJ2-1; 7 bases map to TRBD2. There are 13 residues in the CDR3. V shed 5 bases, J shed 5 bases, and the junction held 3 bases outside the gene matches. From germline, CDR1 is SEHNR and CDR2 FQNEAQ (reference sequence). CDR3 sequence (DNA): TGTGCCAGCAGCCCGGGACTAAACAATGAGCAGTTCTTC. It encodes CASSPGLNNEQFF.

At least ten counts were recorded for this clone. The CDR3 loop is CASSEISGGADEQYF. The CDR3 DNA reads TGTGCCAGCAGTGAAATCAGCGGGGGGGCGGACGAGCAGTACTTC. The rearrangement links TRBV6-1 to TRBJ2-7; 10 nucleotides line up with TRBD2. The CDR3 covers 15 residues. Trimming removed 2 bases from V and 5 bases from J; junction bases left unmatched: 6. The V gene's germline CDR1 is MNHNS and CDR2 SASEGT.

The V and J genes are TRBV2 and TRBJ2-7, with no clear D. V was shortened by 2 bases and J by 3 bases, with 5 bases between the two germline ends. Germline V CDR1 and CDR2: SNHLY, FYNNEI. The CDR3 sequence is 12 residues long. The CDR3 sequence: CASSETVYEQYF. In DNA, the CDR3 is TGTGCCAGCAGTGAAACGGTCTACGAGCAGTACTTC.

The CDR3 here is CASSFDGDNQPQHF. The DNA of the CDR3 is TGTGCCAGCAGCTTCGACGGAGACAATCAGCCCCAGCATTTT. The gene calls are TRBV7-9 and TRBJ1-5; D gene unclear. The V end lost 3 bases, the J end lost 3 bases, and 9 bases lay between the germline ends. CDR3 size: 14 residues. Germline values: CDR1 SEHNR, CDR2 FQNEAQ (reference sequence).

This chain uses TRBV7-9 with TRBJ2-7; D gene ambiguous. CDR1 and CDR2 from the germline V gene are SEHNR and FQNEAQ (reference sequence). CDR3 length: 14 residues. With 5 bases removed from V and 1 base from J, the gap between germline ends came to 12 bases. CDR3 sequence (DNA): TGTGCCAGCAGCCCTCTTGCAATTTCCTACGAGCAGTACTTC. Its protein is CASSPLAISYEQYF.

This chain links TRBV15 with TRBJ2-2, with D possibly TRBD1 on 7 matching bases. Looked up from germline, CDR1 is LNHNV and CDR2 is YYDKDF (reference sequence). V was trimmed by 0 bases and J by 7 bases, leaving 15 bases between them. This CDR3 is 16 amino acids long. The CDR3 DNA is TGTGCCACCAGCAGAGATGTGGCAGGGGGGAGCGGGGAGCTGTTTTTT. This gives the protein CATSRDVAGGSGELFF.